The clone carrying this TCR beta chain has more than one count but fewer than ten. Its target is not known. The source of the sample is a study of T-cell memory formation after mild COVID-19. Findings and caveats of the study: Mainly in CM and EM were contracting CD4+ clones; CD8+ were in EMRA. Whether day 37 second-wave clones are SARS-CoV-2-specific was not confirmed. Prior to infection, memory already included some responding clones, suggesting cross-reactive memory joined.

Germline CDR1 SGHDT, CDR2 YYEEEE. This CDR3 is 13 amino acids long. V was cut by 0 bases and J by 10 bases, with 11 bases left in between. One entry per CDR3 protein, called by TCRdb with MiXCR from the 5' RACE reads. Of hundreds of thousands of distinct CDR3 sequences in the sample, about an eighth were seen once. The specimen was PBMCs or a T cell subset sorted from them (not recorded which). The TCR was taken from a man aged 18 to 29 who had mild COVID-19 (a few samples of this study predate the infection). Cell type and time point are not known. The gene calls are TRBV5-6 and TRBJ2-1; TRBD1 is a possible D gene (5 bases). The CDR3 DNA is TGTGCCAGCAGCTTGGCAGGGCCTTACGAGCAGTTCTTC. It codes for CASSLAGPYEQFF.